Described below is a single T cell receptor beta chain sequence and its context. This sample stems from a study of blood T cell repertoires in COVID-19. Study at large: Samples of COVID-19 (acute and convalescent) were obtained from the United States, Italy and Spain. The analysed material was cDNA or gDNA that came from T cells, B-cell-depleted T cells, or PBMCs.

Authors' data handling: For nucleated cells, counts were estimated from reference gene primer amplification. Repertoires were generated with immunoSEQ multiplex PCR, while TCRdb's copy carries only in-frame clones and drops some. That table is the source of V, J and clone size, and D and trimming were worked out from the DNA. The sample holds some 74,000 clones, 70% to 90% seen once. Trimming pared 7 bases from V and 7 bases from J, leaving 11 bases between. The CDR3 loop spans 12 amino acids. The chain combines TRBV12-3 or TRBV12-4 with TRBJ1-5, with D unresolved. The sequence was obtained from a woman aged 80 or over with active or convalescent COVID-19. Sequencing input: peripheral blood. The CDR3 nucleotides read TGTGCCAGCACCACCGATGGCCAGCCCCAGCATTTT. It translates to CASTTDGQPQHF.